The clone carrying this TCR beta chain was observed a single time. Other DNA sequences in this specimen translate into the identical CDR3. The data are from a study of shared clonotypes between healthy human individuals. V lost 1 base and J lost 5; bases outside the gene matches: 0. This CDR3 spans 13 amino acids. CDR1 is SGHDN, CDR2 FVKESK, per germline. Libraries were prepared by immunoSEQ multiplex PCR; TCRdb keeps only in-frame clonotypes and omits some of them. The table records 850,000 to 1,100,000 clones, approximately 75% of them present only once. V is TRBV14 and J is TRBJ1-2, with 8 bases identical to TRBD1. Sample: memory CD4+ T cells from PBMCs. Subset here: CD45RA-negative fraction. The TCR originated in a man between 18 and 29 years old in good health. Some clones in this sample may be carry-over from other donors' samples. In nucleotides, the CDR3 is TGTGCCAGCAGCCAAGGACAGGGGTATGGCTACACCTTC. Protein: CASSQGQGYGYTF.